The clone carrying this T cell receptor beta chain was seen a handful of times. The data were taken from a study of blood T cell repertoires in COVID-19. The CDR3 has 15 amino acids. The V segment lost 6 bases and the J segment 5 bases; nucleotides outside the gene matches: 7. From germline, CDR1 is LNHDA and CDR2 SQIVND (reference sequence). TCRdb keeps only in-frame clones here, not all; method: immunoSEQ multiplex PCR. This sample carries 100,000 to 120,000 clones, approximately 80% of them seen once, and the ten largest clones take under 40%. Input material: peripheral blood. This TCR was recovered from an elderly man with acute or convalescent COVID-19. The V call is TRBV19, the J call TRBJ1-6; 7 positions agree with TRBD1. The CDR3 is CASSPTGTDNSPLHF. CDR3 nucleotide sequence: TGTGCCAGTAGCCCGACAGGGACGGATAATTCACCCCTCCACTTT.